The 21 T cell receptor beta chains reported below all come from one sample, sequenced in a study of blood T cell repertoires in COVID-19. The protocol was immunoSEQ multiplex PCR, while the TCRdb copy is restricted to in-frame clones and leaves out a portion. The repertoire consists of about 310,000 clones, with around 87% occurring once and the leading ten covering 2% to 3%. Material for sequencing was peripheral blood. The receptor source for this set is a man between 18 and 35 years old with active or convalescent COVID-19.

The V call is TRBV12-3 or TRBV12-4, the J call TRBJ1-1, with D possibly TRBD1 on 5 matching bases. The CDR3 consists of 13 residues. V shed 5 bases and J shed 1 base, with 8 bases lying between them. For the CDR3, the DNA is TGTGCCAGCAGTGGGGGAGGGAACACTGAAGCTTTCTTT. It translates to CASSGGGNTEAFF.

This clone was counted only a few times. The V call is TRBV27, the J call TRBJ1-4; 8 bases are a match to TRBD1. After removal of 5 bases from V and 8 bases from J, the junction contained 10 bases not matched to a gene. CDR3 length equals 15 residues. CDR1 and CDR2 (germline): MNHEY, SMNVEV (reference sequence). Written as DNA, the CDR3 is TGTGCCAGCAGTCCCATGACAGGGGAGGAAGAAAAACTGTTTTTT. This sequence encodes CASSPMTGEEEKLFF. Complete variable domain (other parts from reference TRBV27 and TRBJ1-4): EAQVTQNPRYLITVTGKKLTVTCSQNMNHEYMSWYRQDPGLGLRQIYYSMNVEVTDKGDVPEGYKVSRKEKRNFPLILESPSPNQTSLYFCASSPMTGEEEKLFFGSGTQLSVL.

The chain combines TRBV7-2 with TRBJ2-1; TRBD2 matches 9 bases. The length of the CDR3 is 14 residues. Germline assignment: CDR1 SGHTA and CDR2 FQGNSA. V trimming: 4 bases; J trimming: 3 bases; junction bases outside the gene matches: 1. CDR3 loop: CASSSRGGYNEQFF. CDR3 coding DNA: TGTGCCAGCAGCTCGCGGGGGGGCTACAATGAGCAGTTCTTC.

The chain joins TRBV27 to TRBJ1-5; 7 bases match TRBD1. CDR1 is MNHEY, CDR2 SMNVEV, per germline (reference sequence). This CDR3 spans 15 amino acids. Trimming removed 6 bases from V and 2 bases from J; junction bases left unmatched: 7. CDR3: CASSIDRAGNQPQHF. The CDR3 DNA sequence: TGTGCCAGCAGCATCGACAGGGCGGGCAATCAGCCCCAGCATTTT.

V and J are TRBV7-6 and TRBJ2-1; 14 positions match TRBD2. CDR3 length: 16 amino acids. Losses at the gene ends were 5 bases for V and 9 bases for J; bases not matched to a gene: 9. CDR1 is SGHVS and CDR2 is FNYEAQ in the germline V gene. The CDR3: CASSQKTSGRAGEQFF. The CDR3 DNA sequence: TGTGCCAGCAGCCAAAAGACTAGCGGGAGGGCGGGTGAGCAGTTCTTC.

This clone has just one count. This sequence joins TRBV28 and TRBJ2-7; maybe TRBD1 (5 bases). Germline loops: CDR1 MDHEN, CDR2 SYDVKM. The CDR3 is 15 amino acids. The V and J ends lost 6 bases and 10 bases respectively, with 25 bases between them. For the CDR3, the DNA is TGTGCCAGCAGAGGACAAGACAAAGTCTCTTTAGGACAGTACTTC. It codes for CASRGQDKVSLGQYF.

The chain is built from TRBV29-1 and TRBJ2-1, with 9 bases that match TRBD1. The J segment lost 4 bases and the V segment lost 5 bases, leaving 6 bases of the junction unmatched. CDR1 SQVTM and CDR2 ANQGSEA come from the germline V gene. The CDR3 runs 14 residues. The CDR3 is CSVSGTGLYNEQFF. In nucleotides, the CDR3 is TGCAGCGTTTCCGGGACAGGGCTATACAATGAGCAGTTCTTC.

The chain joins TRBV28 to TRBJ2-7; D call uncertain. The germline V gene has CDR1 MDHEN and CDR2 SYDVKM. V lost 2 bases and J 0 bases, leaving 8 bases between the germline ends. CDR3 length equals 14 residues. The DNA for the CDR3 is TGTGCCAGCAGTTTAGTCAGAAGCTCCTACGAGCAGTACTTC. Translating gives CASSLVRSSYEQYF.

The chain employs TRBV7-2 and TRBJ2-7; the D gene is possibly TRBD2 (7 bases). V was cut by 10 bases and J by 2 bases, with 15 bases left in between. This CDR3 is 13 amino acids long. Per the germline V gene, CDR1 is SGHTA and CDR2 is FQGNSA. The CDR3 reads CATGGRHTYEQYF. CDR3 coding DNA: TGTGCCACCGGGGGGCGGCACACCTACGAGCAGTACTTC.

The chain uses TRBV7-2 and TRBJ2-5; D not resolved. This CDR3 comprises 13 residues. The V gene lost 3 bases and the J gene lost 5 bases, with 10 bases spanning the gap. Looked up from germline, CDR1 is SGHTA and CDR2 is FQGNSA. The CDR3: CASSFGSYETQYF. As DNA, the CDR3 is TGTGCCAGCAGCTTCGGGTCTTACGAGACCCAGTACTTC.

This clone was picked up a small number of times. The chain carries TRBV11-1 and TRBJ2-7; D perhaps matches TRBD2 (6 bases). The CDR3 loop spans 14 amino acids. Germline loops: CDR1 SGHAT, CDR2 FQDESV (reference sequence). V was clipped by 3 bases and J by 3 bases, with 12 bases between them. The CDR3 here is CASSLRGASYEQYF. CDR3 DNA: TGTGCCAGCAGCTTGCGCGGGGCCAGCTACGAGCAGTACTTC.

This clone was recorded at least ten times. The chain has TRBV25-1 and TRBJ2-5; 11 bases line up with TRBD2. Germline CDR1 reads MGHDK; CDR2 reads SYGVNS. Trimming at V came to 3 bases and at J to 5 bases, leaving 11 bases not matched to a gene. The CDR3 extends over 17 amino acids. Here the CDR3 reads CASSEVAGGLIDETQYF. The CDR3 DNA reads TGTGCCAGCAGTGAGGTAGCGGGGGGGCTTATTGATGAGACCCAGTACTTC.

Only a few counts were recorded for this clone. J is TRBJ2-3 and V is TRBV4-2, with 9 bases fitting TRBD2. CDR1 LGHNA and CDR2 YNFKEQ come from the germline V gene. This CDR3 is 16 amino acids long. J lost 2 bases, V lost 4 bases, and 7 bases had no gene match. The CDR3 is CASSPTAGGPTDTQYF. The CDR3 coding sequence is TGTGCCAGCAGCCCCACGGCGGGAGGGCCCACAGATACGCAGTATTTT.

J is TRBJ2-3 and V is TRBV11-1; TRBD2 matches 8 bases. The germline gives CDR1 SGHAT, CDR2 FQDESV (reference sequence). V lost 5 bases, J lost 4 bases, and 8 bases stayed unmatched. This CDR3 comprises 15 residues. This CDR3 is CASSPREDPPDTQYF. The CDR3 DNA reads as TGTGCCAGCAGCCCGCGGGAGGACCCCCCAGATACGCAGTATTTT.

The V and J genes are TRBV12-5 and TRBJ2-1; D might be TRBD1 (6 bases). Trimming took 0 bases from V and 2 from J, leaving 11 bases between them. The germline gives CDR1 LGHNT, CDR2 FRNRAP. The length of the CDR3 is 16 residues. The CDR3 spells CASGLVRQEAYNEQFF. The CDR3 DNA is TGTGCTAGTGGTTTGGTGAGACAGGAGGCCTACAATGAGCAGTTCTTC.

The chain combines TRBV6-5 with TRBJ1-1; D perhaps matches TRBD1 (6 bases). The CDR3 has 14 residues. Trimming pared 5 bases from V and 5 bases from J, leaving 15 bases between. CDR1 MNHEY and CDR2 SVGAGI come from the germline V gene. The CDR3 coding sequence is TGTGCCAGCAGTCTACAGGGCTTTGGGACTGAAGCTTTCTTT. Translated: CASSLQGFGTEAFF.

The genes are TRBV27 and TRBJ2-7; D might be TRBD2 (5 bases). V dropped 8 bases and J dropped 1 base, with 18 bases sitting between them. Germline V lookup: CDR1 MNHEY, CDR2 SMNVEV (reference sequence). The CDR3 runs 15 residues. As DNA, the CDR3 is TGTGCCAGCGGACTGGGTCCTCCCTCATCCTACGAGCAGTACTTC. Protein product: CASGLGPPSSYEQYF.

The chain has TRBV7-6 and TRBJ2-7, with 10 bases aligning to TRBD1. Germline CDR1 reads SGHVS; CDR2 reads FNYEAQ. V trimming: 1 base; J trimming: 0 bases; junction bases outside the gene matches: 0. The CDR3 covers 15 residues. The CDR3 DNA reads as TGTGCCAGCAGCTTAGGGACAGGGGGCTCCTACGAGCAGTACTTC. Translation gives CASSLGTGGSYEQYF.

This rearrangement joins TRBV27 to TRBJ1-3; D unresolved. Germline V gene sequence: CDR1 MNHEY, CDR2 SMNVEV (reference sequence). CDR3 length: 13 residues. Trimming pared 7 bases from V and 3 bases from J, leaving 10 bases between. The CDR3 reads CASTGGNGNTIYF. CDR3 sequence (DNA): TGTGCCAGCACGGGAGGTAATGGAAACACCATATATTTT.

The J gene is TRBJ2-7, the V gene TRBV15; D perhaps matches TRBD2 (6 bases). The CDR3 extends over 16 amino acids. Germline CDR1 is LNHNV and CDR2 is YYDKDF (reference sequence). Trimming took 5 bases from V and 0 from J, leaving 17 bases between them. Written as DNA, the CDR3 is TGTGCCACCAGCCCTAGGGGAGGAGGAGTCTCCTACGAGCAGTACTTC. This sequence encodes CATSPRGGGVSYEQYF.

This chain uses TRBV4-1 with TRBJ1-1, with a possible D match to TRBD1 (6 bases). Germline CDR1 is MGHRA and CDR2 is YSYEKL. CDR3 length: 16 residues. V was shortened by 0 bases and J by 3 bases, with 14 bases between the two germline ends. The CDR3 DNA reads TGCGCCAGCAGCCAAGATCATACAGGGAAGTACACTGAAGCTTTCTTT. The encoded protein is CASSQDHTGKYTEAFF.